This is a list of T cell receptor beta chains from one sample in a study of human T cells and chemical hapten exposure. A single record per CDR3 protein comes from TCRdb applying MiXCR to the RACE reads. The sample holds roughly 380,000 distinct CDR3 sequences, 4% to 6% seen once. Material: whole blood, obtained in connection with sensitization to the hapten diphenylcyclopropenone (DPC). The receptors come from a woman in her forties or fifties with alopecia areata. Some clones in this sample may be carry-over from other donors' samples. CDR3s include the opening cysteine and the closing phenylalanine or tryptophan. A D gene is named only where the DNA matches it firmly. Size is stated for part of the rows, as once, few or many counts, or as a class when the clone is expanded.

>TRBV7-2|.|.|TRBJ2-2
CASSLEAQPAGELFF
TGTGCCAGCAGCTTAGAGGCACAGCCCGCCGGGGAGCTGTTTTTT
>TRBV29-1|many|.|TRBJ2-1
CSVEDVVLEQFF
TGCAGCGTTGAAGATGTCGTCTTGGAGCAGTTCTTC
>TRBV10-3|few|TRBD2|TRBJ2-7
CAISDGLAREQYF
TGTGCCATCAGTGACGGACTAGCGAGAGAGCAGTACTTC
>TRBV5-1|many|TRBD2|TRBJ2-7
CASNAGGPGEQYF
TGCGCCAGCAATGCGGGGGGGCCGGGTGAGCAGTACTTC
>TRBV20-1|many|TRBD2|TRBJ2-1
CSARASGGSYNEQFF
TGCAGTGCTAGGGCTAGCGGGGGATCCTACAATGAGCAGTTCTTC
>TRBV20-1|few|.|TRBJ2-2
CSASPLGGRGTGELFF
TGCAGTGCCTCCCCCTTGGGGGGTCGAGGCACCGGGGAGCTGTTTTTT
>TRBV28|few|.|TRBJ2-3
CASSSGWADTQYF
TGTGCCAGCAGCTCTGGGTGGGCAGATACGCAGTATTTT
>TRBV2|few|.|TRBJ1-2
CASRTGYYGYTF
TGTGCCAGCAGGACAGGTTACTATGGCTACACCTTC
>TRBV28|many|TRBD1|TRBJ2-7
CASSFGVVTGKYEQYF
TGTGCCAGCAGTTTTGGGGTCGTGACAGGGAAGTACGAGCAGTACTTC
>TRBV6-5|.|.|TRBJ2-7
CASSRGFSYEQYF
TGTGCCAGCAGCAGGGGTTTTTCGTACGAGCAGTACTTC
>TRBV20-1|many|.|TRBJ1-5
CSANSGRNNQPQHF
TGCAGTGCTAATTCGGGGAGAAACAATCAGCCCCAGCATTTT
>TRBV12-3/TRBV12-4|many|.|TRBJ1-1
CASSFKGQFSLNTEAFF
TGTGCCAGCAGTTTTAAAGGACAGTTCTCCTTGAACACTGAAGCTTTCTTT
>TRBV2|.|.|TRBJ1-6
CASSEEVSGGSLHF
TGTGCCAGCAGTGAAGAGGTTTCCGGTGGGTCCCTCCACTTT
>TRBV7-9|many|.|TRBJ2-7
CASSPGEGYEQYF
TGTGCCAGCAGCCCGGGAGAAGGCTACGAGCAGTACTTC
>TRBV4-1|many|.|TRBJ2-7
CASSPTATVLPEQYF
TGCGCCAGCAGCCCAACGGCCACCGTTTTGCCCGAGCAGTACTTC
>TRBV9|few|.|TRBJ2-7
CASSAGGLDYEQYF
TGTGCCAGCAGCGCTGGGGGGCTAGACTACGAGCAGTACTTC
>TRBV29-1|few|TRBD1|TRBJ1-5
CSVSPDRGNQPQHF
TGCAGCGTCTCCCCTGACAGGGGCAATCAGCCCCAGCATTTT
>TRBV20-1|many|.|TRBJ1-1
CSATKATEAFF
TGCAGTGCTACGAAGGCCACTGAAGCTTTCTTT
>TRBV5-4|many|TRBD2|TRBJ2-3
CASSLWTSGRVGADTQYF
TGTGCCAGCAGCCTGTGGACTAGCGGGAGGGTAGGGGCAGATACGCAGTATTTT
>TRBV7-9|.|.|TRBJ1-2
CASTQGISNYGYTF
TGTGCCAGCACCCAGGGAATTTCGAACTATGGCTACACCTTC
>TRBV6-1|few|.|TRBJ2-3
CASSEFRSGVGTDTQYF
TGTGCCAGCAGTGAATTTCGGTCGGGCGTGGGCACAGATACGCAGTATTTT
>TRBV6-5|.|.|TRBJ1-1
CASSYGDETTEAFF
TGTGCCAGCAGTTATGGGGACGAGACCACTGAAGCTTTCTTT
>TRBV12-5|.|TRBD1|TRBJ1-2
CASGPGDREHYGYTF
TGTGCTAGTGGTCCCGGGGACAGGGAACACTATGGCTACACCTTC
>TRBV12-3/TRBV12-4|few|.|TRBJ2-1
CASRLTSPYNEQFF
TGTGCCAGCAGGCTGACATCCCCCTACAATGAGCAGTTCTTC
>TRBV4-3|few|.|TRBJ1-3
CASSQDWGDYSSGNTIYF
TGCGCCAGCAGCCAAGATTGGGGAGACTACTCCTCTGGAAACACCATATATTTT
>TRBV12-3/TRBV12-4|.|TRBD2|TRBJ2-7
CASSLTLNSGGGLSYEQYF
TGTGCCAGCAGTTTAACACTTAATTCGGGCGGGGGGCTCTCCTACGAGCAGTACTTC
>TRBV7-2|many|.|TRBJ2-1
CASSTRGVALSYNEQFF
TGTGCCAGCAGCACTAGAGGGGTAGCCCTCTCCTACAATGAGCAGTTCTTC
>TRBV27|many|TRBD1|TRBJ2-7
CASSPQRDRGHEQYF
TGTGCCAGCAGTCCTCAGCGGGACAGGGGCCACGAGCAGTACTTC
>TRBV5-1|many|.|TRBJ2-7
CASSSNQGEAEQYF
TGCGCCAGCAGCTCGAACCAGGGAGAGGCCGAGCAGTACTTC
>TRBV7-6|many|TRBD1|TRBJ2-5
CASSPIIRTGGETQYF
TGTGCCAGCAGCCCAATCATCCGGACAGGGGGAGAGACCCAGTACTTC
>TRBV12-3/TRBV12-4|many|TRBD2|TRBJ2-1
CASRYRLAGSSYNEQFF
TGTGCCAGCAGGTACAGACTAGCGGGGAGCTCCTACAATGAGCAGTTCTTC
>TRBV6-1|.|.|TRBJ2-2
CASTLSVTGELFF
TGTGCCAGCACGTTATCAGTTACCGGGGAGCTGTTTTTT
>TRBV7-2|many|.|TRBJ2-3
CASSHTDTQYF
TGTGCCAGCAGCCACACAGATACGCAGTATTTT
>TRBV7-3|many|.|TRBJ2-2
CASSLDWSGELFF
TGTGCCAGCAGCTTAGACTGGTCCGGGGAGCTGTTTTTT
>TRBV9|.|TRBD2|TRBJ2-5
CASNEGSGMRETQYF
TGTGCCAGCAACGAGGGTAGCGGGATGAGAGAGACCCAGTACTTC
>TRBV20-1|many|TRBD1|TRBJ1-4
CSARDRGGLTNEKLFF
TGCAGTGCTAGGGACAGGGGGGGTCTAACTAATGAAAAACTGTTTTTT
>TRBV3-1|.|.|TRBJ2-1
CASWGYNEQFF
TGTGCCAGTTGGGGATACAATGAGCAGTTCTTC
>TRBV12-3/TRBV12-4|few|.|TRBJ1-5
CASRAGGNQPQHF
TGTGCCAGCAGAGCAGGGGGCAATCAGCCCCAGCATTTT
>TRBV28|many|TRBD2|TRBJ2-3
CASSLAGRATDTQYF
TGTGCCAGCAGTTTAGCCGGGAGGGCCACAGATACGCAGTATTTT
>TRBV7-2|many|TRBD2|TRBJ2-3
CASSPGLAGGRVTDTQYF
TGTGCCAGCAGCCCGGGACTAGCGGGGGGGCGTGTCACAGATACGCAGTATTTT
>TRBV18|few|TRBD2|TRBJ2-1
CASSPNLWLAGHNEQFF
TGTGCCAGCTCACCAAATCTATGGCTAGCGGGGCACAATGAGCAGTTCTTC
>TRBV30|few|TRBD2|TRBJ2-7
CACLMRGSRNEQYF
TGTGCCTGTCTCATGCGGGGGAGTCGGAACGAGCAGTACTTC
>TRBV20-1|.|TRBD2|TRBJ2-3
CSAILGLAGASTDTQYF
TGCAGTGCTATATTGGGACTAGCGGGAGCTAGCACAGATACGCAGTATTTT
>TRBV5-1|.|.|TRBJ2-5
CASSLGVRETQYF
TGCGCCAGCAGCTTAGGGGTGCGAGAGACCCAGTACTTC
>TRBV7-9|.|.|TRBJ2-5
CASSPVSQGGETQYF
TGTGCCAGCAGCCCAGTGTCGCAGGGGGGTGAGACCCAGTACTTC
>TRBV3-1|many|TRBD1|TRBJ2-5
CASSQDGGTGKETQYF
TGTGCCAGCAGCCAAGATGGGGGGACAGGGAAAGAGACCCAGTACTTC
>TRBV12-3/TRBV12-4|many|.|TRBJ1-1
CASSLVGGSGAFF
TGTGCCAGCAGTTTAGTCGGGGGCTCGGGGGCTTTCTTT
>TRBV6-2/TRBV6-3|many|.|TRBJ2-2
CASSYSGTGELFF
TGTGCCAGCAGTTATTCAGGCACCGGGGAGCTGTTTTTT
>TRBV18|many|TRBD1|TRBJ1-3
CASSLRTGSGSGNTIYF
TGTGCCAGCTCACTAAGGACAGGTAGCGGCTCTGGAAACACCATATATTTT
>TRBV5-1|many|.|TRBJ2-1
CASSLEGRVWFF
TGCGCCAGCAGCTTGGAGGGACGGGTATGGTTCTTC
>TRBV4-1|many|.|TRBJ2-3
CASSHVGGGPDTQYF
TGCGCCAGCAGCCATGTCGGAGGGGGACCAGATACGCAGTATTTT
>TRBV14|many|TRBD1|TRBJ2-7
CASSPGTEGLWQYF
TGTGCCAGCAGCCCCGGGACAGAGGGCTTATGGCAGTACTTC
>TRBV20-1|.|.|TRBJ2-3
CSASVPGQGGTDTQYF
TGCAGTGCTAGTGTCCCGGGGCAGGGAGGCACAGATACGCAGTATTTT
>TRBV27|.|.|TRBJ2-4
CASSLYLAKNIQYF
TGTGCCAGCAGTTTATACCTAGCCAAAAACATTCAGTACTTC
>TRBV4-1|many|.|TRBJ1-4
CASSQKLWEEKLFF
TGCGCCAGCAGCCAAAAACTCTGGGAAGAAAAACTGTTTTTT
>TRBV6-5|.|.|TRBJ2-7
CASRAPKVDEQYF
TGTGCCAGCAGGGCCCCCAAGGTTGACGAGCAGTACTTC
>TRBV5-1|few|.|TRBJ2-7
CASSLESSSAYEQYF
TGCGCCAGCAGCCTGGAGAGCAGTAGCGCCTACGAGCAGTACTTC
>TRBV6-6|.|TRBD1|TRBJ1-5
CASSLQGFGPQHF
TGTGCCAGCAGCCTACAGGGGTTTGGGCCCCAGCATTTT
>TRBV2|few|TRBD1|TRBJ2-5
CASSPGQGRKTQYF
TGTGCCAGCAGCCCCGGACAGGGGAGAAAGACCCAGTACTTC